What follows is one T cell receptor beta chain and its context. Its cognate antigen has yet to be identified. Base qualities are missing; no much larger clone stands one base away. The sample originates from a study of blood T cells in healthy people across ages (dated by TCRdb to the mid-2010s). For the wider study: Template switching captured roughly one uniquely barcoded TCR beta cDNA molecule per two T cells in model experiments. The study measured age-related changes in TCR beta repertoire diversity using deep sequencing normalized with unique cDNA molecular identifiers. The study analyzed two additional independent replicas of 1 million unique cDNA reads from the same blood draw for two donors, one aged 18 to 30 and one aged 80 or older. To avoid experimental bias, donors of different ages were randomly spread across the sequencing lanes. The donors were divided into four age groups: young (average around 16 years), middle-aged (about 40), aged (around 67) and long-lived (approximately 74).

Via the germline V gene, CDR1 is SGHVS and CDR2 FQNEAQ. The CDR3 has 18 amino acids, counting the end cysteine and phenylalanine. Only the CDR3 DNA is retained, 54 bases long and in frame from the first base. V and J are truncated by 1 base and 0 bases respectively, leaving an intervening sequence of 16 bases. The approximately 40 donors, aged roughly 6 to 100 years, were systemically healthy Caucasian individuals from Russia. Each donor gave 8 to 10 milliliters of peripheral blood, drawn into EDTA-treated Vacutainer tubes. Ficoll-Paque density-gradient centrifugation was used to isolate PBMCs, with at least 7 million obtained per sample. Trizol reagent was used to extract total RNA from the PBMCs, yielding at least 5.5 micrograms per sample. For every donor, an aliquot of PBMCs went through flow cytometry to measure the percentages of naive CD45RAhigh/CD27high T cells. The library was made by 5' RACE. The sequencer was an Illumina HiSeq 2500. A second 7 to 11 cycle PCR used a sample-barcoded 5' primer and a J-beta primer mix. Each TCR beta cDNA molecule received a unique molecular identifier from a template-switch 5' adaptor carrying 12 random nucleotides. At least 2.5 million CDR3-containing paired-end reads were obtained from each sample. First-strand cDNA was synthesized from all RNA with the Mint cDNA synthesis kit, primed by a TRBC-specific oligonucleotide. Following uracil-DNA glycosylase treatment, a first 18-cycle PCR with universal primers M1SS and BC2_uni_R was performed on all cDNA. From the authors' description of their analysis: Each sample was normalized by randomly selecting 1 million high-quality reads, each carrying a distinct molecular identifier. Reads sharing molecular identifiers were discarded rather than binned into consensus sequences. CDR3 identification, clonotype clustering and error correction used MiTCR with a Q25 quality threshold and the strictest error-elimination algorithm. A nonparametric unseen species model with Euler transformation was used to estimate lower-bound total TCR beta diversity. TCRdb reprocessed the public reads (quality trimming at Q25 with fastp, clone calling with MiXCR) and kept in-frame beta chains. Rows with a matching CDR3 protein are joined into one entry that keeps the most common DNA and genes. The V and J calls follow TCRdb's processing rather than the paper's. This sample comprises 1.6 million or so distinct CDR3 sequences, 30% to 40% of them detected only once. The ten most abundant clones make up around 10% of the sample.

Overall study outcomes, separate from this receptor: The percentage of naive T cells measured by flow cytometry correlated strongly with observed TCR beta diversity. Total diversity estimates from one million sequenced T cells were considered lower bounds and underestimates. Observed TCR beta diversity per million T cells fell roughly linearly with age, and a significant reduction was already apparent by age roughly 40. The long-lived group showed more naive CD4+ T cells, fewer expanded clones and increased TCR diversity than the aged group, suggesting age selection. Because the CMV infection status of the donors was unknown, age-related changes in expanded clonotypes may potentially have been confounded. Since profiling was done on bulk unsorted PBMCs, naive and antigen-experienced compartments could not be conclusively compared.

This TCR came from a woman aged 25-40 years in good health. Sequencing used blood. This chain joins TRBV7-8 to TRBJ2-1; the D element could tentatively be TRBD1 or TRBD2, as 5 bases agree for each. The nucleotide sequence is TGTGCCAGCAGCTTAGGCAGTTGGGGCGGGCCCTCCTACAATGAGCAGTTCTTC. Protein translation: CASSLGSWGGPSYNEQFF.